The 31 T cell receptor beta chains given below trace back to one sample, sequenced in a study of blood T cell repertoires in COVID-19. Clones were sequenced by immunoSEQ multiplex PCR, and TCRdb holds only the in-frame ones, with some missing. Found here are around 240,000 clones, roughly 88% of them singletons; the top ten hold roughly 2%. Material: PBMCs or T cells enriched from blood (not recorded which). Receptors were obtained from a woman between 45 and 65 years old who had recovered from COVID-19.

The rearrangement uses TRBV24-1 and TRBJ1-2; TRBD1 might be the D (6 bases). Per the germline V gene, CDR1 is KGHDR and CDR2 is SFDVKD. Trimming took 4 bases from V and 3 from J, leaving 23 bases between them. The CDR3 is 18 residues long. As DNA, the CDR3 is TGTGCCACCAGTGACCTAAGGTCGCGGCCAGGGGATGACTATGGCTACACCTTC. It specifies CATSDLRSRPGDDYGYTF.

Ten or more counts support this clone. The DNA for the CDR3 is TGTGCCAGCAGTGCTAGCGGGGGCACAGATACGCAGTATTTT. This encodes CASSASGGTDTQYF. The chain links TRBV6-4 to TRBJ2-3; TRBD2 matches at 9 bases. CDR3 size: 14 residues. After removal of 4 bases from V and 1 base from J, the junction contained 0 bases not matched to a gene. The germline CDR1 and CDR2 sequences are MRHNA and SNTAGT.

The genes are TRBV19 and TRBJ2-5; a possible D gene is TRBD2 (5 bases). The CDR3 consists of 13 residues. V was clipped by 7 bases and J by 3 bases, with 12 bases between them. From germline, CDR1 is LNHDA and CDR2 SQIVND (reference sequence). The CDR3 is CASNRGWEETQYF. The CDR3 bases are TGTGCCAGTAACCGGGGTTGGGAAGAGACCCAGTACTTC.

This chain connects TRBV29-1 to TRBJ1-2; D perhaps matches TRBD1 (6 bases). Trimming removed 6 bases at V and 5 bases at J, with 13 bases between. The CDR3 loop spans 12 amino acids. Germline V gene lookup returns CDR1 SQVTM and CDR2 ANQGSEA. CDR3 sequence reads: CSVGRGRYGYTF. The CDR3 DNA follows: TGCAGCGTCGGCAGGGGAAGGTATGGCTACACCTTC.

The chain couples TRBV3-1 (or the pseudogene TRBV3-2) to TRBJ1-1, with D unresolved. V shed 4 bases and J shed 5 bases, with 11 bases lying between them. Germline CDR1 reads LGHDT; CDR2 reads YNNKEL (reference sequence). This CDR3 spans 13 amino acids. CDR3 amino acids: CASSRGSWTEAFF. The CDR3 nucleotides read TGTGCCAGCAGCCGAGGGAGTTGGACTGAAGCTTTCTTT.

The chain recombines TRBV28 with TRBJ1-3; 7 nucleotides agree with TRBD1. J was trimmed by 2 bases and V by 2 bases; bases with no gene match: 0. The germline V gene has CDR1 MDHEN and CDR2 SYDVKM. CDR3 length: 14 residues. The CDR3 nucleotides are TGTGCCAGCAGTTTAGGGACAGCTGGAAACACCATATATTTT. This sequence encodes CASSLGTAGNTIYF.

The chain links TRBV18 to TRBJ1-2; 9 bases align to TRBD1. Germline CDR1 is KGHSH and CDR2 is LQKENI. V was pared by 4 bases and J by 7 bases, with 7 bases of the junction left unmatched. This CDR3 is built from 14 residues. CDR3 bases: TGTGCCAGCTCACTAACGGGACAGGGCTTTGGCTACACCTTC. Amino acid sequence: CASSLTGQGFGYTF.

CDR3 in DNA: TGTGCCAGCAGCAGAGACGGGGTGGTTAAAGATACGCAGTATTTT. It is translated as CASSRDGVVKDTQYF. The rearrangement joins TRBV7-2 to TRBJ2-3, with a weak D call TRBD2 (5 bases). Germline CDR1 reads SGHTA; CDR2 reads FQGNSA. The CDR3 has 15 residues. Trimming removed 5 bases at V and 5 bases at J, with 17 bases between.

The J gene is TRBJ1-2, the V gene TRBV5-6; D is possibly TRBD1 (6 bases). This CDR3 has 17 amino acids. CDR1 is SGHDT and CDR2 is YYEEEE in the germline V gene. Trimming took off 4 bases at V and 4 bases at J, with 23 bases between the two ends. In DNA, the CDR3 is TGTGCCAGCAGCCCTTCCGGGACACAGGGTTGGGGCTATGGCTACACCTTC. Its protein product is CASSPSGTQGWGYGYTF.

The rearrangement joins TRBV5-4 to TRBJ1-2, with 12 bases that match TRBD1. With 7 bases clipped from V and 4 bases from J, the junction kept 14 bases outside the gene matches. The CDR3 totals 17 residues. CDR1 is SGHNT, CDR2 YYREEE, per germline (reference sequence). The CDR3 spells CASLGPGQGAVGYGYTF. Written as DNA, the CDR3 is TGTGCCAGCTTGGGCCCGGGACAGGGGGCCGTAGGCTATGGCTACACCTTC.

The V gene is TRBV7-8, the J gene TRBJ2-7; tentatively, D is TRBD2 (6 bases). The ends were cut back, 5 bases at V and 2 bases at J, with 7 bases in the middle. Germline assignment: CDR1 SGHVS and CDR2 FQNEAQ. The CDR3 loop spans 12 amino acids. CDR3 loop: CASSGGTYEQYF. CDR3 nucleotides: TGTGCCAGCAGCGGGGGGACCTACGAGCAGTACTTC. The full variable domain, with the rest looked up from reference TRBV7-8 and TRBJ2-7, is GAGVSQSPRYKVAKRGQDVALRCDPISGHVSLFWYQQALGQGPEFLTYFQNEAQLDKSGLPSDRFFAERPEGSVSTLKIQRTQQEDSAVYLCASSGGTYEQYFGPGTRLTVT.

The chain has TRBV28 and TRBJ2-7; D is unclear. With 5 bases removed from V and 3 bases from J, the gap between germline ends came to 8 bases. Germline loops: CDR1 MDHEN, CDR2 SYDVKM. The CDR3 sequence is 12 residues long. CDR3 loop: CASSADVYEQYF. For the CDR3, the DNA is TGTGCCAGCAGTGCGGATGTCTACGAGCAGTACTTC.

V is TRBV27 and J is TRBJ2-1; 8 nucleotides line up with TRBD2. Germline V gene sequence: CDR1 MNHEY, CDR2 SMNVEV (reference sequence). The CDR3 has 16 residues. J gave up 8 bases and V 6 bases, and 15 bases lay outside the gene matches. The CDR3 loop reads CASSSPLREGVDEQFF. The CDR3 region has the DNA TGTGCCAGCAGCTCCCCCCTTCGGGAGGGCGTGGATGAGCAGTTCTTC.

This sequence joins TRBV5-1 and TRBJ2-2, with 9 bases identical to TRBD1. V trimming: 4 bases; J trimming: 1 base; junction bases outside the gene matches: 5. Germline CDR1 and CDR2: SGHRS and YFSETQ. CDR3 length equals 16 residues. CDR3 sequence: CASSPQGALNTGELFF. The CDR3 bases are TGCGCCAGCAGCCCACAGGGGGCCCTGAACACCGGGGAGCTGTTTTTT.

The chain has TRBV6-5 and TRBJ2-3, with 7 bases aligning to TRBD1. CDR1 is MNHEY, CDR2 SVGAGI, per germline. The CDR3 is 14 residues long. V lost 6 bases, J lost 6 bases, and 9 bases stayed unmatched. This chain's CDR3 is CASRLDREFDTQYF. The CDR3 nucleotides are TGTGCCAGCAGACTAGACAGGGAGTTTGATACGCAGTATTTT.

The V gene is TRBV6-5, the J gene TRBJ2-5; 10 positions match TRBD2. Germline assignment: CDR1 MNHEY and CDR2 SVGAGI. Unmatched junction bases numbered 6, after V lost 0 bases and J lost 5 bases. The CDR3 length is 16 residues. CDR3 residues: CASSYSSSGGPETQYF. CDR3 DNA sequence: TGTGCCAGCAGTTACTCGTCTAGCGGGGGCCCCGAGACCCAGTACTTC.

The chain recombines TRBV3-1 (or the pseudogene TRBV3-2) with TRBJ1-5; tentative D call: TRBD1 (6 bases). Germline V gives CDR1 LGHDT, CDR2 YNNKEL (reference sequence). V lost 0 bases, J lost 7 bases, and 16 bases lay in between. The CDR3 has 16 residues. CDR3 residues: CASSQDLIWGQQPQHF. In DNA form, the CDR3 reads TGTGCCAGCAGCCAAGATTTGATCTGGGGGCAACAGCCCCAGCATTTT.

The chain joins TRBV7-8 to TRBJ2-7, with a weak D call TRBD2 (5 bases). CDR3 length: 15 residues. Germline V lookup: CDR1 SGHVS, CDR2 FQNEAQ. V was trimmed by 0 bases and J by 2 bases, leaving 11 bases between them. The CDR3 reads CASSLASGSPYEQYF. The CDR3 DNA reads TGTGCCAGCAGCTTAGCGTCGGGGAGCCCCTACGAGCAGTACTTC. Together with reference TRBV7-8 and TRBJ2-7, the CDR3 gives the full variable domain: GAGVSQSPRYKVAKRGQDVALRCDPISGHVSLFWYQQALGQGPEFLTYFQNEAQLDKSGLPSDRFFAERPEGSVSTLKIQRTQQEDSAVYLCASSLASGSPYEQYFGPGTRLTVT.

The V gene is TRBV27, the J gene TRBJ1-2; 7 bases are a match to TRBD1. CDR1 is MNHEY and CDR2 is SMNVEV in the germline V gene (reference sequence). This CDR3 is 13 amino acids long. Trimming at V came to 5 bases and at J to 8 bases, leaving 8 bases not matched to a gene. CDR3 sequence: CASSPGQAPGYTF. DNA of the CDR3: TGTGCCAGCAGTCCTGGACAGGCCCCCGGCTACACCTTC.

The genes are TRBV5-5 and TRBJ2-1; tentatively, D is TRBD1 (5 bases). The CDR3 is 14 amino acids. CDR1 is SGHKS and CDR2 is YYEKEE in the germline V gene (reference sequence). V lost 0 bases to trimming and J lost 2 bases, with 6 bases between them. The CDR3 spells CASSLGGPYNEQFF. The CDR3 DNA reads TGTGCCAGCAGCTTGGGGGGCCCCTACAATGAGCAGTTCTTC.

The V call is TRBV18, the J call TRBJ2-1; D call uncertain. Germline CDR1 KGHSH, CDR2 LQKENI. Trimming took off 2 bases at V and 12 bases at J, with 8 bases between the two ends. CDR3 size: 11 residues. In nucleotides, the CDR3 is TGTGCCAGCTCACCAAGCGACGGGCAGTTCTTC. Protein: CASSPSDGQFF.

The rearrangement joins TRBV2 to TRBJ2-4, with 10 bases aligning to TRBD1. V shed 6 bases and J 3 bases; nucleotides not matched to a gene: 5. CDR1 is SNHLY, CDR2 FYNNEI, per germline. The length of the CDR3 is 15 residues. The CDR3 DNA reads as TGTGCCAGCAGAGGGACAGGGGTTGGCAAAAACATTCAGTACTTC. Protein sequence: CASRGTGVGKNIQYF. Based on the CDR3 plus reference TRBV2 and TRBJ2-4, the full variable domain is EPEVTQTPSHQVTQMGQEVILRCVPISNHLYFYWYRQILGQKVEFLVSFYNNEISEKSEIFDDQFSVERPDGSNFTLKIRSTKLEDSAMYFCASRGTGVGKNIQYFGAGTRLSVL.

The gene calls are TRBV3-1 (or the pseudogene TRBV3-2) and TRBJ1-5; TRBD1 might be the D (5 bases). The CDR3 is 15 amino acids. Trimming stripped 4 bases from V and 1 base from J, with 11 bases between. CDR1 LGHDT and CDR2 YNNKEL come from the germline V gene (reference sequence). The CDR3 spells CASSRARDSNQPQHF. The CDR3 region has the DNA TGTGCCAGCAGCCGAGCGCGGGACAGCAATCAGCCCCAGCATTTT.

V is TRBV5-1 and J is TRBJ2-7, with TRBD1 matching over 8 bases. CDR1 and CDR2 (germline): SGHRS, YFSETQ. Germline trimming cut 3 bases from V and 3 bases from J; bases unmatched to any gene: 8. This CDR3 is 15 amino acids long. CDR3 bases: TGCGCCAGCAGCTCACGCCCAGGGACAGGCTACGAGCAGTACTTC. Translation gives CASSSRPGTGYEQYF.

This chain links TRBV13 with TRBJ2-1; 8 bases are a match to TRBD2. This CDR3 region has 15 residues. V gave up 3 bases and J gave up 3 bases; unmatched junction bases: 4. Germline V gene lookup returns CDR1 PRHDT and CDR2 FYEKMQ (reference sequence). The CDR3 sequence is CASSFRGGLYNEQFF. The CDR3 bases are TGTGCCAGCAGCTTCCGGGGGGGACTCTACAATGAGCAGTTCTTC.

The rearrangement joins TRBV28 to TRBJ2-3; TRBD2 aligns across 11 bases. Trimming took 4 bases from V and 0 from J; bases not matched to a gene: 6. Germline loops: CDR1 MDHEN, CDR2 SYDVKM. This CDR3 comprises 17 residues. CDR3 nucleotides: TGTGCCAGCAGTTCGGGACTAGCGGTTTCTAGCACAGATACGCAGTATTTT. Amino acid sequence: CASSSGLAVSSTDTQYF.

The J gene is TRBJ2-6, the V gene TRBV28; D is perhaps TRBD1 (6 bases). The CDR3 extends over 18 amino acids. V shed 3 bases and J shed 3 bases, with 18 bases lying between them. CDR1 and CDR2 (germline): MDHEN, SYDVKM. The CDR3 sequence: CASSLGETGHVGANVLTF. Here the CDR3 DNA reads TGTGCCAGCAGTTTGGGGGAGACAGGCCACGTTGGGGCCAACGTCCTGACTTTC.

The chain is built from TRBV14 and TRBJ1-2, with no clear D. V was shortened by 0 bases and J by 10 bases, with 15 bases between the two germline ends. The CDR3 consists of 14 residues. The germline CDR1 and CDR2 sequences are SGHDN and FVKESK. CDR3 region: CASSQERGVGDYTF. DNA for the CDR3: TGTGCCAGCAGCCAAGAACGCGGGGTAGGCGACTACACCTTC.

The rearrangement uses TRBV5-4 and TRBJ1-2; TRBD1 aligns across 8 bases. Germline V gene sequence: CDR1 SGHNT, CDR2 YYREEE (reference sequence). The CDR3 sequence is 16 residues long. After removal of 0 bases from V and 4 bases from J, the junction contained 8 bases not matched to a gene. The chain's CDR3 is CASSLGGQGEFYGYTF. CDR3 sequence (DNA): TGTGCCAGCAGCTTGGGTGGACAGGGCGAATTCTATGGCTACACCTTC.

This clone was counted a single time. V usage is TRBV25-1 and J usage is TRBJ1-2; D gene unclear. CDR3 length: 12 amino acids. Looked up from germline, CDR1 is MGHDK and CDR2 is SYGVNS. With 6 bases removed from V and 4 bases from J, the gap between germline ends came to 9 bases. Here the CDR3 reads CASSGFRYGYTF. The CDR3 DNA is TGTGCCAGCAGCGGGTTTCGCTATGGCTACACCTTC.

This chain connects TRBV7-9 to TRBJ2-7, with a tentative D call TRBD2 (6 bases). Trimming pared 7 bases from V and 2 bases from J, leaving 15 bases between. The germline CDR1 and CDR2 sequences are SEHNR and FQNEAQ (reference sequence). This CDR3 contains 14 residues. CDR3 sequence (DNA): TGTGCCAGCACCGGGGGAGGTTACCCCTACGAGCAGTACTTC. It translates to CASTGGGYPYEQYF.